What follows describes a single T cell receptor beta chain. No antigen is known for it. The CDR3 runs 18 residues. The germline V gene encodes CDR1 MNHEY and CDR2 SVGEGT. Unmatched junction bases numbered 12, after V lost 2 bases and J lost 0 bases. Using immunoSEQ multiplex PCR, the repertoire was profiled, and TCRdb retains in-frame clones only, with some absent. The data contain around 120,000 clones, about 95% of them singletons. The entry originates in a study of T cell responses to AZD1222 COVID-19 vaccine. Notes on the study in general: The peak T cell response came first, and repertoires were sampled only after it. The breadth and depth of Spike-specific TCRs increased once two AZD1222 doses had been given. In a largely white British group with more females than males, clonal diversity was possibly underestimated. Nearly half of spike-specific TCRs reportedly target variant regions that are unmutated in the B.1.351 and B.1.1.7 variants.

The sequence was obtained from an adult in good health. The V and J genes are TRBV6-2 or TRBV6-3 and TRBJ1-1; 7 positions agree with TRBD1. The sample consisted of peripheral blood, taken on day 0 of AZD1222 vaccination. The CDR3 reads CASSYKSGTATLNTEAFF. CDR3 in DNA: TGTGCCAGCAGTTACAAGTCCGGGACAGCCACTTTGAACACTGAAGCTTTCTTT.